This T cell receptor beta chain was sequenced for a study of CD8 T cells in Susac syndrome (dated by TCRdb to about 2019). Notes on the research overall: Among the Susac syndrome patients who were sequenced, clinically active disease was present in six and clinical remission was observed in 8 or 9. At the time of blood withdrawal, Susac syndrome patients were either therapy-naive, taking corticosteroids (with some also receiving IVIg), or on IVIg alone. The study used repertoire sequencing to test whether antigen drove CD8+ T cell activation and differentiation in Susac syndrome. Overall study outcomes, separate from this receptor: No clonal expansion was detected in the CD4+ T cell repertoire of Susac syndrome patients. The study acknowledged that relatively few individuals were included in the TCR sequencing and HLA analysis.

Looking up the germline V gene yields CDR1 SGDLS and CDR2 YYNGEE. V loses 0 bases of germline sequence and J loses 0 bases, and the interval between the two ends is 7 bases. Taken from cysteine to phenylalanine, the CDR3 has 14 residues. Of all the DNA, just the CDR3 is kept, 42 bases in frame from base 1. RNA was extracted using the RNeasy kit, and 0.5 to 1 microgram was reverse transcribed with random hexamers. The immunoSEQ multiplex PCR assay, covering 54 Vbeta and 13 Jbeta segments, was used to amplify TCR beta CDR3 regions. Bias from PCR amplification was corrected by using a synthetic template baseline for primer optimization and for computational correction. In the source study's methods: Only productive sequences were kept, with reads annotated to V, D and J genes according to IMGT and analyzed in immunoSEQ Analyzer. To calculate clonality, Shannon entropy was normalized by log2 of the number of productive unique sequences and then subtracted from one. Public and private clones were assessed among the 100 most prevalent clones of each patient and control. Clones were defined as Susac-specific when absent from the healthy and MS cohorts, from 1,000 to 1,100 published viral clones and from other ImmuneACCESS disease sequences. TCRdb reworked the public reads: Q25 trimming with fastp, MiXCR clone assembly, productive beta chains retained. Entries that share a CDR3 protein sequence are merged under the most common genes and DNA. The V and J calls follow TCRdb's processing rather than the paper's. In all, the sample holds approximately 190,000 distinct CDR3 sequences, and approximately 95% of those were seen once. The ten largest clones capture approximately 0.098% of the sample.

A note on this clonotype: Its specific antigen is unknown. No much larger clone exists at a distance of one base, and base qualities are not known.

High-throughput TCR beta sequencing profiled peripheral blood CD8+ and CD4+ T cells from healthy donors, Susac syndrome patients and multiple sclerosis patients. Susac syndrome patients met recently defined diagnostic criteria for definite or probable disease. Bulk CD8+ and CD4+ T cells were purified by magnetic negative isolation, whereas CD8+ TEMRA cells were enriched by FACS. Blood was collected in EDTA tubes and processed within 24 hours, with PBMCs isolated through density gradient centrifugation. PBMCs intended for TCR sequencing were cryopreserved in liquid nitrogen and were subsequently thawed in a 37 degrees C water bath. The sorted or isolated CD4+, CD8+ and CD8+ TEMRA cells had a purity of 90% or higher.

The specimen sequenced was CD4+ T cells from PBMCs. The sequence came from a human donor with Susac syndrome. The chain joins TRBV9 to TRBJ2-7; there is no confident call for the D gene. The sequenced DNA: TGTGCCAGCAGCGTAGCAGTTTACTCCTACGAGCAGTACTTC. This gives the protein CASSVAVYSYEQYF. With the rest looked up from the reference TRBV9 and TRBJ2-7 genes rather than sequenced, the full variable domain is DSGVTQTPKHLITATGQRVTLRCSPRSGDLSVYWYQQSLDQGLQFLIQYYNGEERAKGNILERFSAQQFPDLHSELNLSSLELGDSALYFCASSVAVYSYEQYFGPGTRLTVT.